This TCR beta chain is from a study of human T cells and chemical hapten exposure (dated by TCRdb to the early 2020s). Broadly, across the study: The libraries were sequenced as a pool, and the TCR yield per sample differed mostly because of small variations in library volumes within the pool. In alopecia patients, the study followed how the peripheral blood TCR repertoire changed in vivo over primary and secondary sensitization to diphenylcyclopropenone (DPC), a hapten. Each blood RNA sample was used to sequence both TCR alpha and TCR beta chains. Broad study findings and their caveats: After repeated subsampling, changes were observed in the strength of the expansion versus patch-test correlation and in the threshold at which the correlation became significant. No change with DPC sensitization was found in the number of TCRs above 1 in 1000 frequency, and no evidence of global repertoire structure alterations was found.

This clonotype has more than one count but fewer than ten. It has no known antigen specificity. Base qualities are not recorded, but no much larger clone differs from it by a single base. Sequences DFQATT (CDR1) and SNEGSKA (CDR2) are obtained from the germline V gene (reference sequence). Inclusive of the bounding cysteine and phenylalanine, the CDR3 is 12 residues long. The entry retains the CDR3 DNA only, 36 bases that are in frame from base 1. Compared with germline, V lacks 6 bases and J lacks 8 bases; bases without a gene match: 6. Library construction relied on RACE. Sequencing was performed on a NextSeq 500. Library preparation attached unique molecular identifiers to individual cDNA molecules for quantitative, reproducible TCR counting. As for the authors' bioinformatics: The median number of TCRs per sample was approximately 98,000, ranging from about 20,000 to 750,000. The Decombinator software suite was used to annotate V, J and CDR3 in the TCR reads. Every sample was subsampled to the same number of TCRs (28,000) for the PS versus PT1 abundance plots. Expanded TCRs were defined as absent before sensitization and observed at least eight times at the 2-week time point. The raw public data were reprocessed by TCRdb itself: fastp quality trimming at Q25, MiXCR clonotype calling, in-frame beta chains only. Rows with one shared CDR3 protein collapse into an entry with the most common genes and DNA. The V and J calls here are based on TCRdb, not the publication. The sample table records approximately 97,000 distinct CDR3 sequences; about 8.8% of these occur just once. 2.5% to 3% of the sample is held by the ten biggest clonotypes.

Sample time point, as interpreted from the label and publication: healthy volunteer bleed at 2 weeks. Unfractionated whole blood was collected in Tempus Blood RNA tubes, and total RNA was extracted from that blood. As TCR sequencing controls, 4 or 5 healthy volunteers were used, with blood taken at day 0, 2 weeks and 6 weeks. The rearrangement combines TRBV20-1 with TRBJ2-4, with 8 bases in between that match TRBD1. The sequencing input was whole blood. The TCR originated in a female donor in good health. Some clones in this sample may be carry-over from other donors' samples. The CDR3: CSAIDRGYIQYF. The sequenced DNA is TGCAGTGCCATAGACAGGGGTTACATTCAGTACTTC.